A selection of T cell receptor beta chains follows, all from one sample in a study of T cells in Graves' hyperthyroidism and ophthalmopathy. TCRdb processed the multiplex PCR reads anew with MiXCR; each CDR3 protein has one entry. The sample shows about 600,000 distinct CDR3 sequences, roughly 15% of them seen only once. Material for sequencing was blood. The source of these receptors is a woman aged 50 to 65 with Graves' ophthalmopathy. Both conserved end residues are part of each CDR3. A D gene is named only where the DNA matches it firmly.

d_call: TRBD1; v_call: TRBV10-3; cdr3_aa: CAIRDRGPGETQYF
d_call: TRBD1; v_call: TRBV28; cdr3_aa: CATEPGQGNSPLHF
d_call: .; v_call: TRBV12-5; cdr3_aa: CASGLVSYNEQFF
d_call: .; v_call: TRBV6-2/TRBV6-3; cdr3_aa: CASSYLSKEQYF
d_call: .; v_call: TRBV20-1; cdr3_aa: CSATDWGGVTEAFF
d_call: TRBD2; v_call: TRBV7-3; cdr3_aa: CASSSTSGSAETQYF
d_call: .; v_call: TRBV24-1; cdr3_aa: CATSDLSLAYNEQFF
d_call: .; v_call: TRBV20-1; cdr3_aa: CSARDYRLATNEQYF
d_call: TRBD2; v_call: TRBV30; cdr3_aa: CAWTGTRETQYF
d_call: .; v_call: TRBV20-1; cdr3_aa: CRVRTVGTEAFF
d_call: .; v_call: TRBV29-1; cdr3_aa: CSGTPWAGARETQYF
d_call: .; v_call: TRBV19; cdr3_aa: CASRVQGTNEQFF
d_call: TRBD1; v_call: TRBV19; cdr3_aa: CASRQGASHYEQYF
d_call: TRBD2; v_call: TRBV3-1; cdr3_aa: CASRVAGEYEQYF
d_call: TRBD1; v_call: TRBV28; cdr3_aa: CASSWTGVNTEAFF
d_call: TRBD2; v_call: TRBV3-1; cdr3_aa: CASSPMTSGTYNEQFF